These 12 T cell receptor beta chains were sequenced from one sample in a study of cytotoxic CD8 clonotypes in ibrutinib-treated CLL. Data came from immunoSEQ multiplex PCR; TCRdb stores just in-frame clones and leaves some out. The sample holds 50,000 or so clones, 57% seen once. The starting material was PBMCs, obtained after 24 months of ibrutinib treatment. The receptors come from a human donor with chronic lymphocytic leukemia.

J is TRBJ1-2 and V is TRBV18; TRBD1 matches at 8 bases. Germline-derived CDR1 and CDR2 are KGHSH and LQKENI. CDR3 length equals 15 residues. Trimming cost V 3 bases and J 2 bases; bases outside gene matches: 5. The CDR3 DNA reads as TGTGCCAGCTCACCCGGACAGGGAACGAACTATGGCTACACCTTC. The encoded protein is CASSPGQGTNYGYTF. Based on the CDR3 plus reference TRBV18 and TRBJ1-2, the full variable domain is NAGVMQNPRHLVRRRGQEARLRCSPMKGHSHVYWYRQLPEEGLKFMVYLQKENIIDESGMPKERFSAEFPKEGPSILRIQQVVRGDSAAYFCASSPGQGTNYGYTFGSGTRLTVV.

As concerns this clone: One end of the junction fails to match germline, which may point to a read error. This chain uses TRBV15 with TRBJ2-7; no clear D gene. The germline V gene has CDR1 LNHNV and CDR2 YYDKDF (reference sequence). CDR3 length equals 14 residues. The CDR3 coding sequence is TGTGCCACGAGCAACGAAAACTTAAGAGGCGAGCAGTACTTC. Its protein is CATSNENLRGEQYF.

The rearrangement links TRBV6-6 to TRBJ1-6, with unresolved D. The CDR3 is made up of 15 amino acids. CDR1 is MNHNY, CDR2 SVGAGI, per germline (reference sequence). Trimming left V 2 bases short and J 5 bases short, with 10 bases between. CDR3 nucleotides: TGTGCCAGCAGTTACGTCGCGGCTAATAATTCACCCCTCCACTTT. This sequence encodes CASSYVAANNSPLHF.

This clone was picked up many times. The V and J genes are TRBV6-5 and TRBJ2-7; 7 nucleotides align to TRBD2. Germline-derived CDR1 and CDR2 are MNHEY and SVGAGI. The ends lost 6 bases at V and 2 bases at J; junction bases unmatched: 4. The CDR3 runs to 13 residues. The DNA for the CDR3 is TGTGCCAGCAGGCGGGAGTTCCCCTACGAGCAGTACTTC. Amino acids: CASRREFPYEQYF.

This clone appeared a single time. This chain links TRBV27 with TRBJ1-2; D call uncertain. Germline CDR1 reads MNHEY; CDR2 reads SMNVEV (reference sequence). The CDR3 runs to 16 residues. Deletions cut 2 bases from V and 0 bases from J, with 13 bases between. The CDR3 nucleotides read TGTGCCAGCAGTTTAGTATTGTCAGATACTAACTATGGCTACACCTTC. Amino acids: CASSLVLSDTNYGYTF.

This clone was picked up a small number of times. This chain joins TRBV4-2 and TRBJ1-2; D is unclear. V lost 0 bases, J lost 6 bases, and 14 bases lay in between. The CDR3 sequence is 15 residues long. The V gene's germline CDR1 is LGHNA and CDR2 YNFKEQ. In DNA form, the CDR3 reads TGTGCCAGCAGCCAAGACCAGGACTTCCCGGATGGCTACACCTTC. Amino acids: CASSQDQDFPDGYTF.

On this clone itself: Other nucleotide sequences in the sample specify the same CDR3. The chain combines TRBV9 with TRBJ1-1; D perhaps matches TRBD1 (5 bases). The CDR3 loop spans 13 amino acids. Trimming took off 2 bases at V and 4 bases at J, with 9 bases between the two ends. CDR1 is SGDLS and CDR2 is YYNGEE in the germline V gene. CDR3 coding DNA: TGTGCCAGCAGCGTGGGGCATTTCACTGAAGCTTTCTTT. Protein product: CASSVGHFTEAFF.

This clone was seen only a few times. V gene TRBV9 combines with J gene TRBJ1-2; D unclear. The V end was cut by 0 bases, the J end by 2 bases, with 5 bases between. This CDR3 comprises 13 residues. The germline V gene encodes CDR1 SGDLS and CDR2 YYNGEE. CDR3 in amino acids: CASSVGANYGYTF. In DNA, the CDR3 is TGTGCCAGCAGCGTAGGGGCCAACTATGGCTACACCTTC.

This clone has more than one count but fewer than ten. The chain links TRBV5-4 to TRBJ2-1; D is possibly TRBD1 or TRBD2 (5 bases each). The V end lost 4 bases, the J end lost 2 bases, and 13 bases lay between the germline ends. CDR1 and CDR2 (germline): SGHNT, YYREEE (reference sequence). The CDR3 runs to 15 residues. The CDR3 coding sequence is TGTGCCAGCAGCCTGGATGGGGGACCCTACAATGAGCAGTTCTTC. Translated: CASSLDGGPYNEQFF.

V is TRBV2 and J is TRBJ1-2; D is unclear. V was clipped by 7 bases and J by 2 bases, with 14 bases between them. CDR1 and CDR2 (germline): SNHLY, FYNNEI. The CDR3 extends over 14 amino acids. CDR3 sequence (DNA): TGTGCCAGCACCCCCCGCGGGCCCAACTATGGCTACACCTTC. It codes for CASTPRGPNYGYTF.

This sequence joins TRBV5-4 and TRBJ1-1; D gene ambiguous. The CDR3 consists of 15 residues. Per germline, CDR1 SGHNT and CDR2 YYREEE (reference sequence). The V end was cut by 0 bases, the J end by 0 bases, with 9 bases between. CDR3 region: CASSLAGLMNTEAFF. The CDR3 DNA sequence: TGTGCCAGCAGCTTGGCCGGACTGATGAACACTGAAGCTTTCTTT.

Points on this clone: One base away lies a much larger clone, so this may be a sequencing read error. The chain couples TRBV25-1 to TRBJ1-4; D is perhaps TRBD1 (5 bases). Germline loops: CDR1 MGHDK, CDR2 SYGVNS. The CDR3 consists of 13 residues. With 4 bases removed from V and 9 bases from J, the gap between germline ends came to 12 bases. The CDR3 sequence is CASSAQGSKKLFF. The DNA for the CDR3 is TGTGCCAGCAGTGCCCAGGGTTCTAAAAAACTGTTTTTT. The full variable domain, in which reference TRBV25-1 and TRBJ1-4 provide the parts outside the CDR3, is EADIYQTPRYLVIGTGKKITLECSQTMGHDKMYWYQQDPGMELHLIHYSYGVNSTEKGDLSSESTVSRIRTEHFPLTLESARPSHTSQYLCASSAQGSKKLFFGSGTQLSVL.